There are a few counts of the clone carrying this T cell receptor beta chain. The CDR3 runs to 13 residues. Profiled with immunoSEQ multiplex PCR; TCRdb holds only in-frame clones, not every one. The top ten clones hold 35% to 40% of a sample with 130,000 to 150,000 clones, about 87% of them seen once. This sample is drawn from a study of blood T cell repertoires in COVID-19. The material sequenced was peripheral blood. The chain carries TRBV21-1 and TRBJ1-1; the table's D gene call, TRBD1, was not cross checked with the DNA. TRBV21-1 is deemed a pseudogene. This receptor was identified in a man aged 50 to 60 who had recovered from COVID-19. The CDR3 region is CASSGHMNTEAFF. CDR3 coding DNA: TGTGCCAGCAGTGGACACATGAACACTGAAGCTTTCTTT.